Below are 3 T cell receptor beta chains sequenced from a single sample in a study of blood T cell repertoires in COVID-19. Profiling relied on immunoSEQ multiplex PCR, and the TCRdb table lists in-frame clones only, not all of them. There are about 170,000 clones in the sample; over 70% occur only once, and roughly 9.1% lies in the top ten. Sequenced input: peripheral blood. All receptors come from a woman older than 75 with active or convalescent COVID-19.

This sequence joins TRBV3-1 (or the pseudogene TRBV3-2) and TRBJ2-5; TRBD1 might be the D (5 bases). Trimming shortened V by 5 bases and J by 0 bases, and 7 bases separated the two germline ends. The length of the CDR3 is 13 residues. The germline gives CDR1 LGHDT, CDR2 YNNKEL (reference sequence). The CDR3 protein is CASSYRYQETQYF. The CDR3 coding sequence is TGTGCCAGCAGCTACAGGTACCAAGAGACCCAGTACTTC.

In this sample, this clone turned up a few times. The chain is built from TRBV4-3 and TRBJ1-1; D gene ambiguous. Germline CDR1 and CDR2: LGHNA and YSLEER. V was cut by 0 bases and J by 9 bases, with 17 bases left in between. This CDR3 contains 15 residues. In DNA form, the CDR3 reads TGCGCCAGCAGCCAAGATACGACCCCGGGAGGAAAAGCTTTCTTT. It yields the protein CASSQDTTPGGKAFF.

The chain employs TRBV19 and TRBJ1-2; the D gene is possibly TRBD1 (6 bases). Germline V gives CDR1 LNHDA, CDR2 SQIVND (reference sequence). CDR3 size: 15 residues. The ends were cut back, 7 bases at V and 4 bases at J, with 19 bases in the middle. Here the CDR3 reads CASTTLSTRGYGYTF. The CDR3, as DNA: TGTGCCAGTACCACCCTATCGACCAGGGGCTATGGCTACACCTTC.